This is a list of T cell receptor beta chains from one sample in a study of T cell changes during pregnancy in multiple sclerosis. Clones were sequenced by immunoSEQ multiplex PCR, and TCRdb holds only the in-frame ones, with some missing. Among roughly 76,000 clones listed, about nine tenths were seen once. Sequences were derived from CD4+ T cells from peripheral blood mononuclear cells, sampled after pregnancy. All receptors come from a female donor with multiple sclerosis, enrolled in a pregnancy study. Both conserved end residues are part of each CDR3. The D gene is left open where the match is weak. Size tells how often a clone was seen (once, few, many) or the class of an expanded clone, and some rows leave it out.

TRBJ1-2 | . | 13 | . | TRBV27 | CASSFGGNYGYTF | TGTGCCAGCAGTTTTGGAGGGAACTATGGCTACACCTTC
TRBJ1-2 | . | 14 | . | TRBV28 | CASNRISGYRGYTF | TGTGCCAGCAACCGGATATCAGGGTACCGAGGCTACACCTTC
TRBJ2-5 | . | 10 | . | TRBV20-1 | CSALWETQYF | TGCAGTGCTCTATGGGAGACCCAGTACTTC
TRBJ2-5 | . | 13 | TRBD2 | TRBV30 | CAWSVVAGAAQYF | TGTGCCTGGAGTGTCGTAGCGGGGGCGGCCCAGTACTTC
TRBJ1-6 | . | 13 | . | TRBV28 | CAGNRRNMSPLHF | TGTGCGGGCAACAGGAGAAATATGTCACCCCTCCACTTT
TRBJ2-1 | . | 16 | . | TRBV4-2 | CASSLKQAKTYNEQFF | TGTGCCAGCAGCCTGAAACAGGCCAAGACCTACAATGAGCAGTTCTTC
TRBJ1-1 | . | 14 | TRBD1 | TRBV7-9 | CASSLGGQPTEAFF | TGTGCCAGCAGCTTAGGGGGACAGCCCACTGAAGCTTTCTTT
TRBJ2-2 | . | 17 | TRBD2 | TRBV28 | CASNPPLGGGSAGELFF | TGTGCCAGCAATCCACCACTTGGGGGAGGGAGCGCCGGGGAGCTGTTTTTT
TRBJ1-6 | . | 14 | . | TRBV5-6 | CASSLGGFWTPLHF | TGTGCCAGCAGCTTAGGGGGTTTTTGGACACCCCTCCACTTT
TRBJ1-1 | . | 15 | . | TRBV29-1 | CSVDTGGRWNTEAFF | TGCAGCGTTGATACGGGAGGCAGATGGAACACTGAAGCTTTCTTT
TRBJ1-5 | once | 13 | . | TRBV5-5 | CASSTNTGRPQHF | TGTGCCAGCAGCACGAATACAGGGAGGCCCCAGCATTTT
TRBJ1-1 | . | 16 | TRBD1 | TRBV7-3 | CASSIPRQGVDAEAFF | TGTGCCAGCAGCATCCCCCGACAGGGTGTAGACGCTGAAGCTTTCTTT
TRBJ1-5 | . | 16 | TRBD1 | TRBV7-2 | CASSVTLGQGDQPQHF | TGTGCCAGCAGCGTTACTTTAGGACAGGGAGATCAGCCCCAGCATTTT
TRBJ2-3 | few | 11 | . | TRBV6-1 | CASSERDTQYF | TGTGCCAGCAGTGAACGGGATACGCAGTATTTT
TRBJ1-6 | few | 16 | TRBD1 | TRBV27 | CASSLLGQAYNSPLHF | TGTGCCAGCAGTTTATTGGGACAGGCCTATAATTCACCCCTCCACTTT
TRBJ2-2 | . | 16 | TRBD1 | TRBV11-2 | CASSLWLTGITGELFF | TGTGCCAGCAGCTTATGGTTGACAGGGATCACCGGGGAGCTGTTTTTT
TRBJ1-3 | . | 14 | TRBD1 | TRBV30 | CAQMDRAAGNTIYF | TGTGCCCAAATGGACAGGGCGGCTGGAAACACCATATATTTT
TRBJ1-5 | . | 16 | . | TRBV19 | CASSIIRTASNQPQHF | TGTGCCAGTAGTATAATCAGGACAGCAAGCAATCAGCCCCAGCATTTT
TRBJ1-1 | . | 14 | . | TRBV18 | CASSPVSGISEAFF | TGTGCCAGCTCACCAGTCTCTGGCATAAGTGAAGCTTTCTTT
TRBJ1-4 | . | 13 | . | TRBV7-9 | CASSSGVYEKLFF | TGTGCCAGCAGCTCGGGGGTATATGAAAAACTGTTTTTT
TRBJ2-5 | . | 13 | . | TRBV7-2 | CASSRDTQETQYF | TGTGCCAGCAGCCGGGACACTCAAGAGACCCAGTACTTC
TRBJ2-2 | . | 16 | . | TRBV4-2 | CASSQDITGDTGELFF | TGTGCCAGCAGCCAAGATATTACGGGAGATACCGGGGAGCTGTTTTTT
TRBJ2-7 | . | 14 | . | TRBV5-1 | CASSLALQGYEQYF | TGCGCCAGCAGCTTGGCCCTTCAGGGGTACGAGCAGTACTTC
TRBJ2-3 | . | 14 | TRBD2 | TRBV9 | CASSVDLAGDTQYF | TGTGCCAGCAGCGTAGATCTAGCGGGGGATACGCAGTATTTT
TRBJ2-5 | . | 13 | . | TRBV9 | CASSRGGWETQYF | TGTGCCAGCAGCAGGGGAGGATGGGAGACCCAGTACTTC
TRBJ1-2 | . | 13 | . | TRBV7-9 | CASSLEGSGHRDF | TGTGCCAGCAGCTTAGAGGGGTCGGGACACCGGGACTTC
TRBJ1-1 | . | 12 | TRBD1 | TRBV19 | CATGQGHTEAFF | TGTGCCACCGGACAGGGGCACACTGAAGCTTTCTTT
TRBJ2-2 | . | 16 | TRBD2 | TRBV7-3 | CASSPQRGRNTGELFF | TGTGCCAGCAGCCCACAGCGGGGCAGGAACACCGGGGAGCTGTTTTTT
TRBJ2-7 | . | 15 | TRBD2 | TRBV4-1 | CASSHSSGGDYEQYF | TGCGCCAGCAGCCATAGTAGCGGGGGGGACTACGAGCAGTACTTC
TRBJ2-1 | . | 16 | . | TRBV30 | CAWSVRTGGPYNEQFF | TGTGCCTGGAGTGTACGAACCGGGGGGCCCTACAATGAGCAGTTCTTC
TRBJ2-7 | . | 13 | . | TRBV10-2 | CASSDPPGYEQYF | TGCGCCAGCAGTGATCCCCCGGGATACGAGCAGTACTTC
TRBJ2-7 | . | 15 | . | TRBV11-3 | CASSLEAGPTYEQYF | TGTGCCAGCAGCTTAGAGGCAGGCCCAACCTACGAGCAGTACTTC
TRBJ1-5 | . | 15 | . | TRBV19 | CASSSLFSSNQPQHF | TGTGCCAGTAGTAGTCTATTCTCTAGCAATCAGCCCCAGCATTTT
TRBJ2-3 | once | 16 | . | TRBV5-1 | CASSLDGQPGVHTQYF | TGCGCCAGCAGCTTGGACGGTCAGCCGGGGGTCCATACGCAGTATTTT
TRBJ2-1 | . | 15 | TRBD2 | TRBV10-3 | CAISDSGGPGNEQFF | TGTGCCATCAGTGACTCGGGAGGGCCGGGCAATGAGCAGTTCTTC
TRBJ2-7 | . | 16 | TRBD1 | TRBV28 | CASSLYLPGTGAEQYF | TGTGCCAGCAGTTTATATCTTCCCGGGACAGGGGCCGAGCAGTACTTC
TRBJ2-7 | . | 14 | . | TRBV5-6 | CASSRGQGAYEQYF | TGTGCCAGCAGCCGGGGGCAGGGGGCCTACGAGCAGTACTTC
TRBJ1-6 | . | 14 | TRBD1 | TRBV5-6 | CASRADRANSPLHF | TGTGCCAGCAGGGCCGACAGGGCAAATTCACCCCTCCACTTT
TRBJ1-4 | . | 14 | TRBD1 | TRBV5-8 | CASSPWDRIEKLFF | TGTGCCAGCAGCCCCTGGGACAGGATTGAAAAACTGTTTTTT
TRBJ1-4 | . | 18 | TRBD1 | TRBV5-6 | CASSLGRQGAITNEKLFF | TGTGCCAGCAGCTTGGGGAGACAGGGGGCGATCACTAATGAAAAACTGTTTTTT
TRBJ2-3 | once | 13 | . | TRBV25-1 | CASGSSITDTQYF | TGTGCCAGCGGTTCTAGCATCACAGATACGCAGTATTTT
TRBJ2-5 | . | 15 | TRBD2 | TRBV2 | CASCVGGTGVETQYF | TGTGCCAGCTGCGTCGGGGGGACGGGGGTAGAGACCCAGTACTTC
TRBJ2-3 | . | 15 | TRBD1 | TRBV6-1 | CASRTLTGTTDTQYF | TGTGCCAGCAGGACCTTGACAGGGACCACAGATACGCAGTATTTT
TRBJ2-1 | . | 14 | . | TRBV6-1 | CASSEGAINNEQFF | TGTGCCAGCAGTGAGGGGGCTATTAACAATGAGCAGTTCTTC
TRBJ1-3 | . | 17 | TRBD1 | TRBV4-1 | CASSQQDRLSSGNTIYF | TGCGCCAGCAGCCAACAGGACAGGCTGTCCTCTGGAAACACCATATATTTT
TRBJ2-7 | . | 12 | . | TRBV10-3 | CAISDTPQKQYF | TGTGCCATCAGTGATACTCCACAGAAGCAGTACTTC
TRBJ1-1 | . | 15 | TRBD1 | TRBV19 | CASSSRDRGNTEAFF | TGTGCCAGTAGTTCCCGGGACAGGGGCAACACTGAAGCTTTCTTT
TRBJ2-5 | . | 15 | . | TRBV5-4 | CASSLSGGLEETQYF | TGTGCCAGCAGCTTGTCGGGCGGGTTGGAAGAGACCCAGTACTTC
TRBJ2-7 | once | 17 | . | TRBV5-4 | CASSTAQPSGLTGEQYF | TGTGCCAGCAGCACCGCCCAGCCGAGCGGGCTTACTGGCGAGCAGTACTTC
TRBJ1-3 | . | 17 | . | TRBV4-1 | CASSQLLTQARKNTIYF | TGCGCCAGCAGCCAACTCCTTACACAGGCCCGCAAAAACACCATATATTTT
TRBJ1-4 | . | 15 | TRBD1 | TRBV28 | CASTIRTGFSEKLFF | TGTGCCAGCACCATCCGGACAGGGTTTTCTGAAAAACTGTTTTTT
TRBJ2-7 | . | 13 | . | TRBV19 | CASRDRRAGEQYF | TGTGCCAGTAGGGACAGGCGGGCGGGGGAGCAGTACTTC
TRBJ1-5 | . | 15 | . | TRBV7-4 | CASSSQGPFNQPQHF | TGTGCCAGCAGCTCACAGGGACCCTTCAATCAGCCCCAGCATTTT
TRBJ1-2 | . | 15 | . | TRBV6-5 | CASSLGGGGNYGYTF | TGTGCCAGCAGTCTCGGCGGGGGGGGTAACTATGGCTACACCTTC
TRBJ1-1 | once | 14 | TRBD1 | TRBV18 | CASSPPSTGQGAFF | TGTGCCAGCTCACCACCATCTACGGGACAGGGGGCTTTCTTT